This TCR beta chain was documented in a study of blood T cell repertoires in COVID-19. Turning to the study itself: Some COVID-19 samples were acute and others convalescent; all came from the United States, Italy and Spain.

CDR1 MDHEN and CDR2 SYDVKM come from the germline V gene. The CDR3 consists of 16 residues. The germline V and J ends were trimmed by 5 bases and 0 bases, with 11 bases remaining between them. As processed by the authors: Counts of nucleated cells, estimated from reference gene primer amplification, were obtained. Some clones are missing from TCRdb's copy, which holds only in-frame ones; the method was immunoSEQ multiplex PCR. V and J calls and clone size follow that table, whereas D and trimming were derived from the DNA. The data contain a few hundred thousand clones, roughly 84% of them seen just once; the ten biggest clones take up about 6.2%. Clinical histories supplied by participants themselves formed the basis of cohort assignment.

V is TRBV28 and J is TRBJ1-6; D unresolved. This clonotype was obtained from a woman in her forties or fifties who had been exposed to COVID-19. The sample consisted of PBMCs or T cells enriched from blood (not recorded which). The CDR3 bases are TGTGCCAGCAGTCCGCTCTGGAGCTCCTATAATTCACCCCTCCACTTT. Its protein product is CASSPLWSSYNSPLHF.